The text below deals with one T cell receptor (beta chain). The sample originates from a study of control samples from healthy donors and cancer patients. Using immunoSEQ multiplex PCR, the repertoire was profiled, and TCRdb retains in-frame clones only, with some absent. Recorded for this sample: roughly 200,000 clones. Germline V CDR1 and CDR2: SGHRS, YFSETQ. The CDR3 loop spans 12 amino acids. The V end lost 4 bases, the J end lost 3 bases, and 7 bases lay between the germline ends. The sample was blood. This TCR was recovered from a woman younger than 45 in good health. This rearrangement joins TRBV5-1 to TRBJ1-1; a weak D match, TRBD1 (6 bases). The CDR3 region has the DNA TGCGCCAGCAGCGAGGGGGACACTGAAGCTTTCTTT. It is translated as CASSEGDTEAFF.